The clone carrying this T cell receptor (beta chain) was recorded once. Its cognate antigen is unknown. Constant-segment primers served in 5'RACE that generated TCR alpha and TCR beta cDNA libraries bearing sample barcodes and UMIs. TCRdb passed the 5' RACE reads through MiXCR, listing each CDR3 protein once. This table holds 300,000 to 350,000 distinct CDR3 sequences, 10% to 15% found once. The V and J ends lost 4 bases and 8 bases respectively, with 17 bases between them. The CDR3 consists of 14 residues. Germline lookup yields CDR1 SGHRS and CDR2 YFSETQ. These data are taken from a study of T-cell memory formation after mild COVID-19. At the level of the study: TCR clusters were mostly donor specific. Study conclusions and caveats: Cross-reactive memory appears to have joined, as suggested by some responding clones showing up in pre-infection memory.

This clonotype was sampled from a man between 18 and 29 years old who had mild COVID-19 (a few samples of this study predate the infection). Cell type and time point are not known. Sequenced: PBMCs or a T cell subset sorted from them (not recorded which). V gene TRBV5-1 combines with J gene TRBJ2-3, with D perhaps TRBD1 or TRBD2 (6 bases each). The CDR3 nucleotides are TGCGCCAGCAGCCTATCCCCAGGGGAGGTTACGCAGTATTTT. Amino acid sequence: CASSLSPGEVTQYF.